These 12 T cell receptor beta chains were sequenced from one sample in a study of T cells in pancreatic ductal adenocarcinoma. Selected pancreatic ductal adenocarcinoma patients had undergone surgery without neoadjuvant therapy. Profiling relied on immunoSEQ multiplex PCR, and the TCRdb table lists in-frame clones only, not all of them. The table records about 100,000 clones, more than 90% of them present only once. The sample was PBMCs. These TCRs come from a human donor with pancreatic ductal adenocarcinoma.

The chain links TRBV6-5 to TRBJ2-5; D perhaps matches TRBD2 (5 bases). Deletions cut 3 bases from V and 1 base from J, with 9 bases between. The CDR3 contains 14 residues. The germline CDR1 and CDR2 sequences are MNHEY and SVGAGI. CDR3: CASSYRGIQETQYF. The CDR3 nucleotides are TGTGCCAGCAGTTATCGAGGGATCCAAGAGACCCAGTACTTC.

The CDR3 DNA sequence: TGTGCCAGCAGCATTAACGGGGAGCTGTTTTTT. As protein: CASSINGELFF. This chain links TRBV7-3 with TRBJ2-2; no clear D gene. V lost 5 bases and J 7 bases, leaving 5 bases between the germline ends. Germline V gene lookup returns CDR1 SGHTA and CDR2 FQGTGA. CDR3 length equals 11 residues.

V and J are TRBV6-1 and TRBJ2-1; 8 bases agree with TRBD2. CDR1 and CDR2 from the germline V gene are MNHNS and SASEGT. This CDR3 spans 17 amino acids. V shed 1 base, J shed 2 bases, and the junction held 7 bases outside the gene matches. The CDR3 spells CASSEEGGRKTYNEQFF. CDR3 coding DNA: TGTGCCAGCAGTGAAGAAGGCGGGAGGAAGACCTACAATGAGCAGTTCTTC.

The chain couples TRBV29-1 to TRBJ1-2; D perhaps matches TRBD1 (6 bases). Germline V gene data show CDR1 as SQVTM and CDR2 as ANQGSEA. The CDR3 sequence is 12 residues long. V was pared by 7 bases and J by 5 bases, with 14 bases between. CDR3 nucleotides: TGCAGCGGCGTTGGGGGGGCATATGGCTACACCTTC. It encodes CSGVGGAYGYTF.

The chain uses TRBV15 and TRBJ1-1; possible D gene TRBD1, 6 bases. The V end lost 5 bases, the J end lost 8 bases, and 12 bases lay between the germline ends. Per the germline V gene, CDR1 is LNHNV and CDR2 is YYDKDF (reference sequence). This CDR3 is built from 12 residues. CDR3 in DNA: TGTGCCACCAGCGGACAAGGACAGGAAGCTTTCTTT. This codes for CATSGQGQEAFF.

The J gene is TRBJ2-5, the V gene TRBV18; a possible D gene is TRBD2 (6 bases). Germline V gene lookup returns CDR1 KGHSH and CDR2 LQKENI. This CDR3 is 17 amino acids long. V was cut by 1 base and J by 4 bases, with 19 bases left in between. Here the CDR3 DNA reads TGTGCCAGCTCACCACGGGCCGGGGCCGGGCGGGGAGAGACCCAGTACTTC. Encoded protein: CASSPRAGAGRGETQYF.

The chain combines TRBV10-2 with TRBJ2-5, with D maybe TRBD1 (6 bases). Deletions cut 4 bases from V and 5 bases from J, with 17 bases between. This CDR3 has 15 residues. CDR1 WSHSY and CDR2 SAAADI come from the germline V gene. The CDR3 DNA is TGCGCCAGCAGTGCGAGGCAGGGGCAGAGGGAGACCCAGTACTTC. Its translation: CASSARQGQRETQYF.

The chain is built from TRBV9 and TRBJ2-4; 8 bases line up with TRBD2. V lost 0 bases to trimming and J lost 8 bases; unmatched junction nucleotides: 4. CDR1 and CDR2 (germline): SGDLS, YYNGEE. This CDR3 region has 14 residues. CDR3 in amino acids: CASSVGSGRDIQYF. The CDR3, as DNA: TGTGCCAGCAGCGTAGGGTCCGGGAGGGACATTCAGTACTTC.

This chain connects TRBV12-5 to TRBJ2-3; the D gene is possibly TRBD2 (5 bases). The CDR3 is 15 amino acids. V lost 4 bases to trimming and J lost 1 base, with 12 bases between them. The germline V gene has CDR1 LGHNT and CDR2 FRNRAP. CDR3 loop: CASGSLEGGTDTQYF. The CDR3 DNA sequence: TGTGCTAGTGGTTCTTTAGAGGGAGGCACAGATACGCAGTATTTT.

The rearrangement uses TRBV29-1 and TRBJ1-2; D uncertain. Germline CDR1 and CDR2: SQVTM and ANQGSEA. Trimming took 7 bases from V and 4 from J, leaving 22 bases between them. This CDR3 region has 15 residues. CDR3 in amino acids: CSASLLASRGYGYTF. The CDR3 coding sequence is TGCAGCGCAAGCCTTTTGGCTAGCCGTGGCTATGGCTACACCTTC.

The CDR3 nucleotides read TGCAGCGCAGGGGATTTGAACACTGAAGCTTTCTTT. It translates to CSAGDLNTEAFF. V gene TRBV29-1 combines with J gene TRBJ1-1; a weak D match, TRBD1 (6 bases). Per germline, CDR1 SQVTM and CDR2 ANQGSEA. V was pared by 7 bases and J by 0 bases, with 9 bases between. The CDR3 sequence is 12 residues long.

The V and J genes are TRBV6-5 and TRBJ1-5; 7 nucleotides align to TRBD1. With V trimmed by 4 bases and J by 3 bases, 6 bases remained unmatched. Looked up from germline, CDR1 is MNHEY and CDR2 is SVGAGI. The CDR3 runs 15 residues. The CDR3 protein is CASSFPGTVNQPQHF. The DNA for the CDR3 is TGTGCCAGCAGTTTCCCCGGGACAGTCAATCAGCCCCAGCATTTT.